What follows are 28 T cell receptor beta chains derived from one specimen sequenced in a study of breast tumors, draining lymph nodes, adjacent tissues (dated by TCRdb to between 2015 and 2016). Libraries were built with multiplex PCR. The data were produced on an Illumina HiSeq 2000. The public reads were quality trimmed at Q25 with fastp and then assembled into clones with MiXCR by TCRdb, keeping productive beta chains. CDR3 protein duplicates are merged, each entry listing the most common genes and DNA. The sample table shows some 150,000 distinct CDR3 sequences, and 33% are seen once. 3.8% of the sample rests with the top ten. The axillary draining lymph nodes of breast cancer patients were the source of the lymph node samples. Sequencing was performed on axillary lymph node tissue. These receptors originate from a female donor with breast cancer. Some clones in this sample may be carry-over from other donors' samples.

With regard to this clonotype: Possible read error: a much larger clone is one base away. The chain carries TRBV7-3 and TRBJ2-2; possibly TRBD1 or TRBD2 for D (5 bases each). This CDR3 spans 15 amino acids. The germline gives CDR1 SGHTA, CDR2 FQGTGA. This chain's CDR3 is CASSTGTAPNGELLF. The CDR3 DNA reads TGTGCCAGCAGCACCGGGACGGCCCCAAACGGGGAGCTGCTTTTT.

The genes are TRBV6-2 or TRBV6-3 and TRBJ1-1; 8 bases fit TRBD1. Trimming at V came to 6 bases and at J to 0 bases, leaving 9 bases not matched to a gene. This CDR3 is built from 16 residues. Germline CDR1 MNHEY, CDR2 SVGEGT. The CDR3: CASRNDRGFMNTEAFF. DNA of the CDR3: TGTGCCAGCAGAAACGACAGGGGTTTCATGAACACTGAAGCTTTCTTT.

Notes on this clonotype: This may come from a read error, since a much larger clone is one base off. The chain employs TRBV7-9 and TRBJ1-2, with 7 bases matching TRBD1. CDR1 is SEHNR, CDR2 FQNEAQ, per germline (reference sequence). The CDR3 covers 15 residues. CDR3 in DNA: TGTGCCAGCAGCGTCCCGGACAGGATAGGAGATGGCTGCCCCTTC. Amino acid sequence: CASSVPDRIGDGCPF.

The rearrangement uses TRBV6-6 and TRBJ2-5, with D hard to call. V lost 5 bases and J lost 2, with 9 bases in between. Per the germline V gene, CDR1 is MNHNY and CDR2 is SVGAGI (reference sequence). The CDR3 length is 13 residues. The CDR3 bases are TGTGCCAGCAGTCATAGCAGGCAAGAGACCCAGTACTTC. Protein: CASSHSRQETQYF.

The table lists this clonotype with many counts. This chain joins TRBV5-1 and TRBJ1-2, with 8 bases aligning to TRBD1. Germline V gene data show CDR1 as SGHRS and CDR2 as YFSETQ. The V and J ends lost 4 bases and 2 bases, in that order; junction bases with no gene match: 13. The CDR3 has 17 residues. This CDR3 reads CASSPTIVQGGNYGYTF. The CDR3 DNA follows: TGCGCCAGCAGCCCTACTATCGTACAGGGGGGGAACTATGGCTACACCTTC.

The table lists this clonotype with many counts. The V gene is TRBV5-6, the J gene TRBJ2-1; a possible D gene is TRBD2 (7 bases). Trimming shortened V by 4 bases and J by 2 bases, and 13 bases separated the two germline ends. This CDR3 spans 15 amino acids. Germline CDR1 reads SGHDT; CDR2 reads YYEEEE. The CDR3 nucleotides read TGTGCCAGCAGCGGTGGGGGGGCCCCCTACAATGAGCAGTTCTTC. It codes for CASSGGGAPYNEQFF.

This clonotype was observed at least ten times. The V gene is TRBV14, the J gene TRBJ2-7, with TRBD1 as a possible D gene (6 bases). Germline CDR1 SGHDN, CDR2 FVKESK. Trimming stripped 4 bases from V and 7 bases from J, with 17 bases between. There are 14 residues in the CDR3. CDR3 residues: CASSLRQGQLEQYF. The CDR3 coding sequence is TGTGCCAGCAGCCTCAGGCAGGGGCAGTTAGAGCAGTACTTC.

The chain uses TRBV4-1 and TRBJ1-5; D not certain. The germline CDR1 and CDR2 sequences are MGHRA and YSYEKL. The CDR3 is made up of 14 amino acids. Trimming removed 0 bases from V and 5 bases from J, with 8 bases in between. For the CDR3, the DNA is TGCGCCAGCAGCCAAGAGTCGGCAGATCAGCCCCAGCATTTT. Translating it yields CASSQESADQPQHF.

The sample holds many counts of this clonotype. This chain links TRBV11-2 with TRBJ2-2; D is uncertain. This CDR3 contains 13 residues. Trimming took 6 bases from V and 4 from J, leaving 9 bases between them. CDR1 and CDR2 from the germline V gene are SGHAT and FQNNGV. The chain's CDR3 is CASSQFRTGELFF. The DNA for the CDR3 is TGTGCCAGCAGTCAGTTTCGCACCGGGGAGCTGTTTTTT.

On this clonotype: Compared with germline, one end of the junction differs, possibly owing to a read error. V and J are TRBV12-3 or TRBV12-4 and TRBJ1-2, with D possibly being TRBD1 (5 bases). The CDR3 sequence is 16 residues long. The CDR3 coding sequence is TGCGCCAGCAGTTGCGGGGACCTACTCGTGGACTATGGCTACACCTTC. Protein: CASSCGDLLVDYGYTF.

This clonotype was detected ten times or more. The V gene is TRBV6-1, the J gene TRBJ1-5; 8 bases map to TRBD1. Losses at the gene ends were 6 bases for V and 3 bases for J; bases not matched to a gene: 10. From germline, CDR1 is MNHNS and CDR2 SASEGT. The CDR3 has 16 residues. In nucleotides, the CDR3 is TGTGCCAGCAGCGAGAGGGACAGGAAATTCAATCAGCCCCAGCATTTT. Its protein is CASSERDRKFNQPQHF.

In this sample, this clonotype turned up many times. The junction does not match germline at one end; this may be a read error. The chain recombines TRBV30 with TRBJ2-1; 7 positions match TRBD2. Germline assignment: CDR1 GTSNPN and CDR2 SVGIG (reference sequence). This CDR3 is built from 12 residues. DNA of the CDR3: TGTGCCTGGAGTGTACTCGGGGGGATTGCGCTCTTC. This encodes CAWSVLGGIALF.

This clonotype showed up many times. The chain has TRBV3-1 and TRBJ2-5; no definite D call. The V and J ends lost 0 bases and 1 base respectively, with 12 bases between them. Per germline, CDR1 LGHDT and CDR2 YNNKEL (reference sequence). CDR3 size: 16 residues. CDR3 sequence reads: CASSQDLGVFQETQYF. CDR3 coding DNA: TGTGCCAGCAGCCAAGATCTTGGCGTGTTCCAAGAGACCCAGTACTTC.

The V call is TRBV24-1, the J call TRBJ1-3; 7 bases are a match to TRBD1. CDR3 length: 15 amino acids. Germline V gene data show CDR1 as KGHDR and CDR2 as SFDVKD. Trimming at V came to 6 bases and at J to 4 bases, leaving 8 bases not matched to a gene. The CDR3 DNA reads TGTGCCACCAGTACCACAGGGGCCTCAGGAAACACCATATATTTT. Protein: CATSTTGASGNTIYF.

In this sample, this clonotype turned up many times. The rearrangement joins TRBV7-2 to TRBJ1-5; D is possibly TRBD1 (5 bases). Germline V gene sequence: CDR1 SGHTA, CDR2 FQGNSA. V lost 4 bases and J 3 bases, leaving 7 bases between the germline ends. This CDR3 is built from 13 residues. The CDR3 region has the DNA TGTGCCAGCAGCTCCGGGGCCAATCAGCCCCAGCATTTT. Translation: CASSSGANQPQHF.

This clonotype was detected ten times or more. The chain joins TRBV20-1 to TRBJ2-1, with 12 bases lining up with TRBD2. Trimming took 5 bases from V and 5 from J; bases not matched to a gene: 10. Looked up from germline, CDR1 is DFQATT and CDR2 is SNEGSKA (reference sequence). The CDR3 is made up of 16 amino acids. The CDR3 loop is CSAGGTSGWRNNEQFF. CDR3 in DNA: TGCAGTGCTGGGGGGACTAGCGGGTGGCGTAACAATGAGCAGTTCTTC.

This chain uses TRBV24-1 with TRBJ1-6; D perhaps matches TRBD1 (5 bases). The CDR3 length is 18 residues. CDR1 and CDR2 (germline): KGHDR, SFDVKD. Deletions cut 4 bases from V and 4 bases from J, with 19 bases between. In DNA, the CDR3 is TGTGCCACCAGTGACGGGGCTCTGGAAACACCATATAATTCACCCCTCCACTTT. Translating gives CATSDGALETPYNSPLHF.

As concerns this clonotype: The conserved phenylalanine or tryptophan is not found at the CDR3 terminus, so this likely reflects a read error. The chain combines TRBV5-1 with TRBJ1-2, with 11 bases that match TRBD1. There are 14 residues in the CDR3. The trim removed 4 bases at V and 8 bases at J, leaving 7 bases unmatched. Germline CDR1 is SGHRS and CDR2 is YFSETQ. The CDR3 here is CASSPGQGARGYTS. The CDR3 DNA reads as TGCGCCAGCAGCCCTGGACAGGGGGCTCGAGGCTACACCTCC.

In regard to this clonotype: This may stem from a read error, because a much larger clone lies one nucleotide away. V is TRBV12-3 or TRBV12-4 and J is TRBJ2-5; TRBD1 is a possible D gene (7 bases). The V and J ends lost 5 bases and 1 base respectively, with 11 bases between them. CDR3 size: 14 residues. The CDR3 spells CASSNQGGQETQYF. In nucleotides, the CDR3 is TGTGCCAGCAGTAACCAGGGGGGCCAAGAGACCCAGTACTTC.

Concerning this clonotype: Since a much larger clone is just one base distant, this may be a read error. Here the CDR3 omits its conserved ending phenylalanine or tryptophan, so a read error is the likely source. The chain has TRBV7-2 and TRBJ2-5, with D maybe TRBD2 (6 bases). CDR3 length: 14 residues. CDR1 and CDR2 (germline): SGHTA, FQGNSA. Trimming took off 5 bases at V and 0 bases at J, with 10 bases between the two ends. The CDR3 loop reads CASSPTRYQETQYL. The CDR3 DNA is TGTGCCAGCAGCCCGACTAGGTACCAAGAGACCCAGTACCTC.

This clonotype was seen many times. This sequence joins TRBV7-3 and TRBJ2-3, with D possibly called TRBD1 or TRBD2 (6 bases each). Trimming left V 5 bases short and J 5 bases short, with 14 bases between. CDR3 length equals 14 residues. Germline CDR1 is SGHTA and CDR2 is FQGTGA. In DNA form, the CDR3 reads TGTGCCAGCAGCCCCGCCGGGGGCGGAGATACGCAGTATTTT. This translates into CASSPAGGGDTQYF.

This clonotype was found many times. This sequence joins TRBV12-3 or TRBV12-4 and TRBJ1-5; D is uncertain. Trimming took off 5 bases at V and 9 bases at J, with 14 bases between the two ends. This CDR3 is built from 13 residues. CDR3 sequence: CASSSDRVGPQHF. CDR3 sequence (DNA): TGTGCCAGCAGTAGTGACCGGGTAGGGCCCCAGCATTTT.

Remarks on this clonotype: A much larger clone differs by one base, so this may be a read error. V usage is TRBV6-6 and J usage is TRBJ2-3, with D unresolved. The CDR3 runs to 13 residues. Germline V lookup: CDR1 MNHNY, CDR2 SVGAGI (reference sequence). The V and J ends lost 5 bases and 7 bases respectively, with 13 bases between them. In DNA, the CDR3 is TGTGCCAGCAGTCACCCCTCAGCCAATACGCAGTATTTT. Protein: CASSHPSANTQYF.

This chain joins TRBV28 and TRBJ1-2, with 7 bases identical to TRBD1. This CDR3 spans 14 amino acids. Unmatched junction bases numbered 7, after V lost 5 bases and J lost 4 bases. Germline CDR1 is MDHEN and CDR2 is SYDVKM. The CDR3 coding sequence is TGTGCCAGCAGTAGAGACAGGGCCTCCTATGGCTACACCTTC. Encoded protein: CASSRDRASYGYTF.

This clonotype was observed at least ten times. The chain recombines TRBV7-2 with TRBJ1-2; no firm D call. The CDR3 is made up of 13 amino acids. Germline V gene sequence: CDR1 SGHTA, CDR2 FQGNSA. V lost 5 bases and J 10 bases, leaving 17 bases between the germline ends. CDR3 nucleotide sequence: TGTGCCAGCAGCCCGTGGGATCGGCGTTACTACACCTTC. Translation: CASSPWDRRYYTF.

V is TRBV5-1 and J is TRBJ2-3; D not resolved. V was pared by 0 bases and J by 6 bases, with 8 bases between. This CDR3 is built from 13 residues. The germline gives CDR1 SGHRS, CDR2 YFSETQ. The CDR3 is CASSLAPRDTQYF. For the CDR3, the DNA is TGCGCCAGCAGCTTGGCCCCTAGGGATACGCAGTATTTT.

This clonotype was detected ten times or more. This may arise from a read error, as a much more abundant clone is one base away. In nucleotides, the CDR3 is TGCAGTGCTAGGGCAGGCAGGGATTATTCCGAGCAGTACTTC. Protein: CSARAGRDYSEQYF. V gene TRBV20-1 combines with J gene TRBJ2-7; D is possibly TRBD1 (5 bases). The V and J ends lost 3 bases and 6 bases respectively, with 18 bases between them. This CDR3 has 14 amino acids. Germline V gene lookup returns CDR1 DFQATT and CDR2 SNEGSKA (reference sequence).

This clonotype occurred a few times. J is TRBJ1-1 and V is TRBV10-1, with TRBD1 as a possible D gene (6 bases). CDR1 is WNHNN, CDR2 SYGVQD, per germline (reference sequence). V was trimmed by 3 bases and J by 2 bases, leaving 7 bases between them. This CDR3 region has 13 residues. CDR3 protein: CASSDRGNTEAFF. CDR3 nucleotides: TGCGCCAGCAGTGACAGGGGTAACACTGAAGCTTTCTTT.